This T cell receptor beta chain stems from a study of tumor-infiltrating lymphocytes in primary liver carcinoma. Across the whole study: In every tissue type, samples returned a similar yield of roughly 3.5 to 8 million productive TCRbeta reads.

The researchers obtained blood RNA from unsorted whole blood and also extracted germline DNA. HBV chronically infected the treatment-naive patients. Germline-derived CDR1 and CDR2 are MDHEN and SYDVKM. This CDR3 region has 18 residues. V dropped 3 bases and J dropped 0; count of bases not matched to a gene: 10. Starting from 500 ng of total RNA, TCR beta cDNA was produced with a primer in the constant region. Nested multiplex PCR, run for three rounds with slightly modified ARM-PCR, yielded TCR beta libraries. A C-beta reverse primer was combined with TRBV1-TRBV30 forward primers in the first two PCR rounds, and each round had 10 cycles. Each CDR3 protein gets one entry after TCRdb re-called the multiplex PCR reads with MiXCR. The sample lists about 310,000 distinct CDR3 sequences, approximately 54% occurring once.

The clonotype comes from a woman aged 25 to 45 with primary liver carcinoma and hepatitis B virus infection. The sample comprised peripheral blood. The chain combines TRBV28 with TRBJ2-4, with TRBD1 matching 8 bases. Here the CDR3 reads CASSFSDRVTLAKNIQYF. The DNA of the CDR3 is TGTGCCAGCAGTTTCTCGGACAGGGTAACCTTAGCCAAAAACATTCAGTACTTC.